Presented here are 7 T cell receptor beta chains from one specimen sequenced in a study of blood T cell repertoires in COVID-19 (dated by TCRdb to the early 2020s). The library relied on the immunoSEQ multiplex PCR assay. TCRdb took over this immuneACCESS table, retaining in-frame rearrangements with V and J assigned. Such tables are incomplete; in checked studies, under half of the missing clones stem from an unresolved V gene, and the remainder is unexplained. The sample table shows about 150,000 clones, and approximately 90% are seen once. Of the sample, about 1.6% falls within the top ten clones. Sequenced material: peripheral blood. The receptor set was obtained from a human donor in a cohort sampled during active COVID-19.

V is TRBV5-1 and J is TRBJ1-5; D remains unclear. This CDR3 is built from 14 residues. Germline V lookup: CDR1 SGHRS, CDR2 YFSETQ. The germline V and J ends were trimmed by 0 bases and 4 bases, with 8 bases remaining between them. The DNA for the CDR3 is TGCGCCAGCAGCTTGGGCACAGTAAATCAGCCCCAGCATTTT. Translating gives CASSLGTVNQPQHF.

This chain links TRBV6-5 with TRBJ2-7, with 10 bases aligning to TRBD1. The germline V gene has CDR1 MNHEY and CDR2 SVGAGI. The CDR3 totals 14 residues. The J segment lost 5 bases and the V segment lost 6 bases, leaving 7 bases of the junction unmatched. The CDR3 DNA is TGTGCCAGCAGGCGGGACAGGGGAACGGACGAGCAGTACTTC. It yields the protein CASRRDRGTDEQYF.

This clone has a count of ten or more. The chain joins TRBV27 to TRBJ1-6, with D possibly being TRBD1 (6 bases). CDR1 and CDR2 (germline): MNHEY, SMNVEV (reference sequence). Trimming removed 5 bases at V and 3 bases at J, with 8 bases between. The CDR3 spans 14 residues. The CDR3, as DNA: TGTGCCAGCAGTGGGGACAACTATAATTCACCCCTCCACTTT. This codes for CASSGDNYNSPLHF.

The CDR3 spells CASSYGNTGELFF. The CDR3 nucleotides read TGTGCCAGCAGTTACGGGAACACCGGGGAGCTGTTTTTT. The chain couples TRBV7-2 to TRBJ2-2, with D uncertain. V shed 6 bases and J shed 1 base, with 6 bases lying between them. The CDR3 contains 13 residues. The germline CDR1 and CDR2 sequences are SGHTA and FQGNSA. The whole variable domain, remainder taken from reference TRBV7-2 and TRBJ2-2, is GAGVSQSPSNKVTEKGKDVELRCDPISGHTALYWYRQSLGQGLEFLIYFQGNSAPDKSGLPSDRFSAERTGGSVSTLTIQRTQQEDSAVYLCASSYGNTGELFFGEGSRLTVL.

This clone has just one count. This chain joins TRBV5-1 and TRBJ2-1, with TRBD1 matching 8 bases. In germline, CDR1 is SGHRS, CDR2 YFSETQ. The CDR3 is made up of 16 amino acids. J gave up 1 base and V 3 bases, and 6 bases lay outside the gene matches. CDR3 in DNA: TGCGCCAGCAGCTCAACCGGGACAGGATCCTACAATGAGCAGTTCTTC. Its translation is CASSSTGTGSYNEQFF.

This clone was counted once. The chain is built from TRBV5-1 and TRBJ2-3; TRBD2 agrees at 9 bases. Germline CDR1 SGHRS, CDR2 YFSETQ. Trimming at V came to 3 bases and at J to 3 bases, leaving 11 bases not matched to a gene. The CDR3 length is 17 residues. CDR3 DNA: TGCGCCAGCAGCTCCAGCTCTAGCGGGGTGACTACAGATACGCAGTATTTT. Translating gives CASSSSSSGVTTDTQYF.

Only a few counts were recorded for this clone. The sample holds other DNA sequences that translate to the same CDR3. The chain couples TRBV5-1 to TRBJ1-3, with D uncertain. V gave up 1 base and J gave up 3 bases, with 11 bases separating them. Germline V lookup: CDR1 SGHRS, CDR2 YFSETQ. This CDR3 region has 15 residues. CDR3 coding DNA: TGCGCCAGCAGCTTGAATTTTTTCAGTGGAAACACCATATATTTT. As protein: CASSLNFFSGNTIYF.